The rows below give T cell receptor beta chains drawn from one sample of a study of T cell repertoires in cytomegalovirus infection. TCRdb redid the calling of the reads with MiXCR, one entry per CDR3 protein. The table records 200,000 or so distinct CDR3 sequences, around 20% of them present only once. The sequenced sample consisted of PBMCs. The receptors shown here come from a human donor in good health (CMV status not recorded). Some clones in this sample may be carry-over from other donors' samples. The CDR3 runs from the conserved cysteine through the conserved F or W. Size is omitted from some rows. Given values are once, few, many or a class for expanded clones.

size	V	J	CDR3
many	TRBV12-3/TRBV12-4	TRBJ2-7	CASSRGTSGSYEQYF
.	TRBV7-9	TRBJ2-1	CASSSRSGLSSDEQFF
few	TRBV20-1	TRBJ2-4	CSARDRGPGGIQYF
many	TRBV19	TRBJ1-5	CASSIGGSNQPQHF
many	TRBV7-2	TRBJ1-4	CASSWRSGGWGEKLFF
.	TRBV7-2	TRBJ2-6	CASSLATGFWTSGASVLTF
.	TRBV4-1	TRBJ1-4	CASSSQGFSLKLFF
few	TRBV5-4	TRBJ2-2	CASSLSLDRGRPTGELFF
many	TRBV7-8	TRBJ1-1	CASSPPRGMNTEAFF
many	TRBV29-1	TRBJ2-5	CSATVGLQTQYF
few	TRBV7-9	TRBJ1-2	CASSPGGQGDSGYTF
.	TRBV6-5	TRBJ1-5	CASSYSGRGGNQPQHF
few	TRBV5-6	TRBJ2-3	CASSSTGSLGFTDTQYF
.	TRBV4-1	TRBJ2-1	CASSQEVSAMSSYNEQFF
few	TRBV6-2/TRBV6-3	TRBJ2-5	CASRPSGAETQYF
few	TRBV6-2/TRBV6-3	TRBJ2-5	CASNVGTSGTRRGKETQYF
many	TRBV12-3/TRBV12-4	TRBJ2-1	CASSRGLGPYNEQFF
.	TRBV7-2	TRBJ1-2	CASSPPGANHGYTF
.	TRBV10-3	TRBJ1-1	CAISDKRGGMNTEAFF
few	TRBV7-6	TRBJ2-5	CASSRGAGFRETQYF
.	TRBV4-1	TRBJ2-1	CASSQVDMGLAGSKSSYNEQFF
.	TRBV20-1	TRBJ2-5	CSAPAGAGGWKTQYF
few	TRBV2	TRBJ1-1	CASRLQDEAFF
many	TRBV5-5	TRBJ1-5	CASSGHNQPQHF
few	TRBV7-3	TRBJ2-1	CASSLGGVWDNEQFF
many	TRBV28	TRBJ2-3	CASSGQGRATDTQYF
.	TRBV4-1	TRBJ1-1	CASSQDGGRNTEAFF
.	TRBV5-6	TRBJ1-4	CASSYRGRDNEKLFF
.	TRBV4-3	TRBJ1-6	CASSQGRTVNSPLHF
.	TRBV7-2	TRBJ2-1	CASSLAARGTSGYNEQFF
many	TRBV11-2	TRBJ2-1	CASSAELYNEQFF
few	TRBV29-1	TRBJ2-5	CSHVSPGWETQYF
few	TRBV11-3	TRBJ2-3	CASSAVRSGQGADTQYF
.	TRBV12-3/TRBV12-4	TRBJ2-2	CASARGGELFF
.	TRBV10-3	TRBJ2-7	CAITTTGGEQYF
few	TRBV12-5	TRBJ1-6	CAATGPLGTLHF
.	TRBV5-5	TRBJ1-1	CASSTDGVGMEAFF
.	TRBV12-5	TRBJ1-2	CASGPSTRGPPGYTF
many	TRBV7-2	TRBJ1-2	CASSLGQTTYGYTF